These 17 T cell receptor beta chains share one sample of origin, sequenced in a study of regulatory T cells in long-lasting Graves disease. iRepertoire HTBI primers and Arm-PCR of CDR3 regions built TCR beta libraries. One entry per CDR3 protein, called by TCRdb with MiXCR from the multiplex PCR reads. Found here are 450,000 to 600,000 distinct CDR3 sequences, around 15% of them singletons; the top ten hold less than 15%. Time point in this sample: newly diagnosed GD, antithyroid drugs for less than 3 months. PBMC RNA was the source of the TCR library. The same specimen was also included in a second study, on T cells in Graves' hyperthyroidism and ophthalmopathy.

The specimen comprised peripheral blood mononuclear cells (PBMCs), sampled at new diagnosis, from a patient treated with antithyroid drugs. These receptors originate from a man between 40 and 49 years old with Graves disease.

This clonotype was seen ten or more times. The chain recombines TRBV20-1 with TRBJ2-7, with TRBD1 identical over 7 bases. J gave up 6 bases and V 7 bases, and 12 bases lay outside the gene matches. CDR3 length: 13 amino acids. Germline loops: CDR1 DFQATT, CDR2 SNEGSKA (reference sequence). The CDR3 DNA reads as TGCAGTGGAGGGGGCCCCAGGCCACCCGAGCAGTACTTC. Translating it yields CSGGGPRPPEQYF.

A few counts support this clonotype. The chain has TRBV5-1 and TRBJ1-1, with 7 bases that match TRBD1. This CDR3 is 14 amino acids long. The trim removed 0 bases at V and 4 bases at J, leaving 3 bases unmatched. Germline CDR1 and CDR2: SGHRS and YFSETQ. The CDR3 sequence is CASSLDAGGTEAFF. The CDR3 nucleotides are TGCGCCAGCAGCTTGGATGCAGGGGGCACTGAAGCTTTCTTT.

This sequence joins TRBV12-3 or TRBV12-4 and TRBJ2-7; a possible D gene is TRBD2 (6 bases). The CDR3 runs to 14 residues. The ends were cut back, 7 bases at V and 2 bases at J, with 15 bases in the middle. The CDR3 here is CASNPSGGTYEQYF. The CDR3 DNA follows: TGTGCCAGCAACCCATCCGGGGGTACCTACGAGCAGTACTTC.

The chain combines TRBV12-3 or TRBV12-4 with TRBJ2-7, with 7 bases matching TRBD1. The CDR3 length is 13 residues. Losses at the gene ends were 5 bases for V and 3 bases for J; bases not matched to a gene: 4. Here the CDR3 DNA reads TGTGCCAGCAGTAACCGGGACAGCTACGAGCAGTACTTC. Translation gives CASSNRDSYEQYF.

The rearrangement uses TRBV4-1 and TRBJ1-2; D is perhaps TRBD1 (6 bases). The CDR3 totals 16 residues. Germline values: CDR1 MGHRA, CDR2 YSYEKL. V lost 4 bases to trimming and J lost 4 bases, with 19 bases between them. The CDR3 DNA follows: TGCGCCAGCAGCCCTAGAGATCGGGACACTCTCTATGGCTACACCTTC. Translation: CASSPRDRDTLYGYTF.

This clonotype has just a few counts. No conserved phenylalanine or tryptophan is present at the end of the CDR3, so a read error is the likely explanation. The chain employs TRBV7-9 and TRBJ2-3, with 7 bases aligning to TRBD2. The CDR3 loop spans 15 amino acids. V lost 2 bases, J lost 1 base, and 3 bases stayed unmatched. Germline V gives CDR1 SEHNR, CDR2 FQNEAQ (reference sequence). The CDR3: CASSLSAGGTDTQYL. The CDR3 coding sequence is TGTGCCAGCAGCTTAAGTGCGGGGGGCACAGATACGCAGTATCTT.

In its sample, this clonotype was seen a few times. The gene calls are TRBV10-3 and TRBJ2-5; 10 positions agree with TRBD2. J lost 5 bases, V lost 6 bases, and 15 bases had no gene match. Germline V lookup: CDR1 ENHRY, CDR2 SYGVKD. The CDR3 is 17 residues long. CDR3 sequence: CAIRPGTSESRGETQYF. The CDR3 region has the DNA TGTGCCATCAGACCCGGGACTAGCGAGAGTCGGGGGGAGACCCAGTACTTC.

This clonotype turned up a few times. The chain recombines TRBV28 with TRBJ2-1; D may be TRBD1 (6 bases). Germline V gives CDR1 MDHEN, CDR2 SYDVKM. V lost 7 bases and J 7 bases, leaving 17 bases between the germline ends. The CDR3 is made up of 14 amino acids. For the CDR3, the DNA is TGTGCCAGCACTCAAGGGCAGGGGTGGAATGAGCAGTTCTTC. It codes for CASTQGQGWNEQFF.

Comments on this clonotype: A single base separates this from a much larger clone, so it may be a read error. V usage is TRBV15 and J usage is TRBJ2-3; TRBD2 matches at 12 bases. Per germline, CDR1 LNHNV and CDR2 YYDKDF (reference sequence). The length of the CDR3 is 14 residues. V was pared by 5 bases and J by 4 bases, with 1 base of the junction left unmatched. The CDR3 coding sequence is TGTGCCACCAGCCGACTAGCGGGAGCAGATACGCAGTATTTT. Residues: CATSRLAGADTQYF.

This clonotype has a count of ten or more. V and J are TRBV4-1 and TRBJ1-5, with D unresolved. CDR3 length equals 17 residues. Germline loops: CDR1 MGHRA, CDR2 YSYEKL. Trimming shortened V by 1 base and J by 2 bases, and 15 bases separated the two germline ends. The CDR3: CASSQAEMAGGNQPQHF. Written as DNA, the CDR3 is TGCGCCAGCAGCCAAGCTGAGATGGCAGGCGGCAATCAGCCCCAGCATTTT.

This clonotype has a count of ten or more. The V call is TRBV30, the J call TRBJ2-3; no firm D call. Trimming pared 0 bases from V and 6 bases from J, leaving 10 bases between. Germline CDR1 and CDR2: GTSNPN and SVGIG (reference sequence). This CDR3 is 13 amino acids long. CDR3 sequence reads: CAWSVGNLDTQYF. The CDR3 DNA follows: TGTGCCTGGAGTGTTGGGAATCTGGATACGCAGTATTTT.

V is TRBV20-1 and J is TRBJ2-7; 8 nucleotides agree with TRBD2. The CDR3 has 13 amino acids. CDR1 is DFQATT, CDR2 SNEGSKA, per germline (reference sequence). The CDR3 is CSGGGRFHYEQYF. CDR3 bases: TGCAGCGGGGGGGGCAGGTTTCACTACGAGCAGTACTTC.

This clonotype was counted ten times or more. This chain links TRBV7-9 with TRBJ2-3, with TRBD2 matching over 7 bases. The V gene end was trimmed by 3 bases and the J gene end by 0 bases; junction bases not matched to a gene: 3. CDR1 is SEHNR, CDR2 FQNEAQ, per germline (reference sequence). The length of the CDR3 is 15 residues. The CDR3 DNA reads TGTGCCAGCAGCTTCATTAGCGGGAGCACAGATACGCAGTATTTT. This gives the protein CASSFISGSTDTQYF.

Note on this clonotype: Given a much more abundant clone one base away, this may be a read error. CDR3 amino acids: CAGTVGGGSYEQYF. The CDR3 DNA reads as TGTGCCGGCACAGTCGGGGGGGGCTCCTACGAGCAGTACTTC. V and J are TRBV28 and TRBJ2-7, with 8 bases identical to TRBD2. CDR3 length: 14 residues. V trimming: 11 bases; J trimming: 0 bases; junction bases outside the gene matches: 9. The germline CDR1 and CDR2 sequences are MDHEN and SYDVKM.

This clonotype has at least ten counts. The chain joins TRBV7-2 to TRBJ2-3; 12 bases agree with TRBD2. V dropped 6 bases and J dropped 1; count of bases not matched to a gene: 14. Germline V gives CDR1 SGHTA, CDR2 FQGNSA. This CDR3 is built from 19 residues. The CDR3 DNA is TGTGCCAGCAGACTTACTAGCGGGAGGTTTGGGGAAGGCACAGATACGCAGTATTTT. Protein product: CASRLTSGRFGEGTDTQYF.

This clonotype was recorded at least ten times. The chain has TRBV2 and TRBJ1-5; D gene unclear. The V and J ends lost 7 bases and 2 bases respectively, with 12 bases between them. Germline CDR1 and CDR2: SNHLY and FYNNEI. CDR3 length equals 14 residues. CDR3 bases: TGTGCCAGCAATGGGGTGAGGGGCAATCAGCCCCAGCATTTT. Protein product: CASNGVRGNQPQHF.

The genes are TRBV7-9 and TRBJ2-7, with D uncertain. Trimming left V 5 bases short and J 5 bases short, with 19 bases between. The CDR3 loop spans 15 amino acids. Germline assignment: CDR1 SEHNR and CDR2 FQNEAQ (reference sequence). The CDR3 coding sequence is TGTGCCAGCAGCACCGACTCTAGACTCAGTAACGAGCAGTACTTC. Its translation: CASSTDSRLSNEQYF.